This TCR beta chain originates from a study of blood T cell repertoires in COVID-19. As for the study in general: Sites across the United States, Italy and Spain contributed samples from acute and convalescent COVID-19. T cells, B-cell-depleted T cells, or PBMCs supplied cDNA or gDNA.

Germline assignment: CDR1 MNHEY and CDR2 SMNVEV (reference sequence). The J segment lost 7 bases and the V segment lost 2 bases, leaving 2 bases of the junction unmatched. The length of the CDR3 is 13 residues. This clone turned up a few times. Only in-frame clones appear in the TCRdb table, and some are missing; sequencing was by immunoSEQ multiplex PCR. The data show some 410,000 clones, 85% to 90% seen once. Input material: PBMCs or T cells enriched from blood (not recorded which). This sequence joins TRBV27 and TRBJ1-5, with 7 bases aligning to TRBD1. The clonotype was recovered from a woman aged 25 to 39 with acute COVID-19. Written as DNA, the CDR3 is TGTGCCAGCAGTTTAACAGGGGAGCAGCCCCAGCATTTT. Protein product: CASSLTGEQPQHF.